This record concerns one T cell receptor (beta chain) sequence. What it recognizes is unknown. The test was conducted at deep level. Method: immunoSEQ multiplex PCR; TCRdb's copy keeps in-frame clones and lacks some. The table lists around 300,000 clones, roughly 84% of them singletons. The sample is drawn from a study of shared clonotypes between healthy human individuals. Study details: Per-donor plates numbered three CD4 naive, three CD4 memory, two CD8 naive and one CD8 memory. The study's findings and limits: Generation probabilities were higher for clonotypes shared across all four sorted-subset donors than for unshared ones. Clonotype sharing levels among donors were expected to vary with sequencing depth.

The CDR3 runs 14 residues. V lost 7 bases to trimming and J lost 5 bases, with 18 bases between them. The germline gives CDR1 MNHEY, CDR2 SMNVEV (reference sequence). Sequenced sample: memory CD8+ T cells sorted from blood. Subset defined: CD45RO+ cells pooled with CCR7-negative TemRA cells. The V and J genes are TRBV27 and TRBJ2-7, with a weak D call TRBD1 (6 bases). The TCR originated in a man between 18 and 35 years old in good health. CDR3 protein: CASTMGWGLNEQYF. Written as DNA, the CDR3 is TGTGCCAGCACCATGGGCTGGGGGCTCAACGAGCAGTACTTC.